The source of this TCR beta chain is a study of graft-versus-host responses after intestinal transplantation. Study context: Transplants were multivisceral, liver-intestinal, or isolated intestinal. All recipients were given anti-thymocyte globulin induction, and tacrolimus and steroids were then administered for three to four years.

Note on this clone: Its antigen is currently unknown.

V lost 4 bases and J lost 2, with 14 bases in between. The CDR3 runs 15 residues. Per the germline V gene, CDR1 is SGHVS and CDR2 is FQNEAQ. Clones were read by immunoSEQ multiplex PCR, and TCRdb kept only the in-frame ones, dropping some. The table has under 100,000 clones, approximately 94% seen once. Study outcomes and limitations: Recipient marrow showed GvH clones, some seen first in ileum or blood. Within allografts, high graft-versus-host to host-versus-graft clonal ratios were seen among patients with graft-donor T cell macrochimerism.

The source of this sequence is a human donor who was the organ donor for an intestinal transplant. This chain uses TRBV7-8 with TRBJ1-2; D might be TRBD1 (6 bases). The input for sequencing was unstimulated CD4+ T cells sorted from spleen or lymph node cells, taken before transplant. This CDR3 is CASSSPWGQNYGYTF. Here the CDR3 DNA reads TGTGCCAGCAGCTCCCCGTGGGGGCAGAACTATGGCTACACCTTC.